The T cell receptor (beta chain) described here comes from a study of blood T cell repertoires in COVID-19. At the level of the study: COVID-19 samples from acute and convalescent phases originated in the United States, Italy and Spain. PBMCs, B-cell-depleted T cells, or T cells were the source of the cDNA or gDNA that made up the material.

As originally analysed: The assay estimated nucleated cells by amplifying reference gene primers. Here immunoSEQ multiplex PCR was the method, and the copy in TCRdb shows in-frame clones only, minus some. V and J calls and clone size are copied from that table; D and trimming were computed from the DNA. The table has 50,000 to 70,000 clones, roughly 80% seen once; the top ten hold approximately 3%. The CDR3 consists of 15 residues. The germline V gene has CDR1 MNHEY and CDR2 SVGAGI. V was pared by 0 bases and J by 6 bases, with 11 bases between. The clonotype comes from a man aged 60-69 years with acute or convalescent COVID-19. The sample comprised peripheral blood. This chain links TRBV6-5 with TRBJ2-2; D is possibly TRBD2 (6 bases). The CDR3 DNA reads TGTGCCAGCAGTTACTCGGGACTTCCCCCCGGGGAGCTGTTTTTT. Residues: CASSYSGLPPGELFF.